This T cell receptor (beta chain) appears in the sequencing data of a study of blood T cells in healthy people across ages. On the study more broadly: With template switching, about one barcoded beta molecule was captured per two T cells. Findings and limits, study-wide: Diversity of TCR beta per million T cells declined in a roughly linear way with age.

The CDR3 is 15 amino acids. Between the trimmed V and J ends, which lost 2 bases and 6 bases, there was a span of 11 bases. Looked up from germline, CDR1 is MNHEY and CDR2 is SVGAGI. Remarks on this clonotype: Antigen specificity is unknown.

The second PCR ran about 7 to 12 cycles with a sample-barcoded 5' primer and J-beta primers. Each cDNA molecule was tagged by a template-switch adaptor with 12 random nucleotides. TCRdb ran MiXCR on the 5' RACE reads and lists one entry per CDR3 protein. The sample lists about 900,000 distinct CDR3 sequences; around 62% were seen once. The chain carries TRBV6-5 and TRBJ1-6; D gene unclear. Sequences were obtained from blood. The source is a man between 25 and 39 years old in good health. As DNA, the CDR3 is TGTGCCAGCAGTTACCTCGCGACCCCTAATTCACCCCTCCACTTT. Its protein product is CASSYLATPNSPLHF.